These T cell receptor beta chains were read from a single sample in a study of shared clonotypes between healthy human individuals. TCRdb's copy holds only in-frame clones and misses some; the assay was immunoSEQ multiplex PCR. This sample yields nearly 1,000,000 clones, of which around three quarters are seen a single time; approximately 1.5% belongs to the top ten. The material sequenced was memory CD4+ T cells sorted from blood. These receptors came from a man younger than 35 in good health. Each CDR3 is given with its conserved first and last residue. D genes are given only for firm matches. Part of the rows lack a size; the others show once, few, many or a class for expanded clones.

clone_size,v_call,j_call,d_call,cdr3_nt,cdr3_aa
NA,TRBV5-1,TRBJ2-2,NA,TGCGCCAGCAGCCTCTCAGGCCGGGGTTCGGGCACCGGGGAGCTGTTTTTT,CASSLSGRGSGTGELFF
few,TRBV4-2,TRBJ1-2,NA,TGTGCCAGCAGCCAAGATCTATCGGGATCCAACCAGAGAGGCTACACCTTC,CASSQDLSGSNQRGYTF
few,TRBV30,TRBJ1-2,NA,TGTGCCTGGGGATATGGGGTTTCTAACTATGGCTACACCTTC,CAWGYGVSNYGYTF
NA,TRBV4-3,TRBJ1-1,NA,TGCGCCAGCAGCCTCCAGGGGAGGGACACTGAAGCTTTCTTT,CASSLQGRDTEAFF
NA,TRBV15,TRBJ1-1,NA,TGTGCCACCAAAGCAGACCTGAACACTGAAGCTTTCTTT,CATKADLNTEAFF
NA,TRBV5-4,TRBJ2-1,TRBD2,TGTGCCAGCAGCTTGAGGACTAGCGGGGACAATGAGCAGTTCTTC,CASSLRTSGDNEQFF
NA,TRBV20-1,TRBJ2-5,NA,TGCAGTGCTAGGATGGAGACCCAGTACTTC,CSARMETQYF
NA,TRBV6-1,TRBJ2-3,TRBD1,TGTGCCAGCAGGAGACAGGGGACCCTCACAGATACGCAGTATTTT,CASRRQGTLTDTQYF
NA,TRBV2,TRBJ2-7,NA,TGTGCCAGCAGTGAGGGTTTGGGTTACTACGAGCAGTACTTC,CASSEGLGYYEQYF
NA,TRBV7-6,TRBJ2-5,NA,TGTGCCAGCAGCCTCCAAGGGGGGAGGGCGACTCAAGAGACCCAGTACTTC,CASSLQGGRATQETQYF
once,TRBV28,TRBJ2-1,TRBD2,TGTGCCAGCAGTACAAGCCGACTAGCGGGGAAATACAATGAGCAGTTCTTC,CASSTSRLAGKYNEQFF
NA,TRBV7-2,TRBJ2-7,TRBD1,TGTGCCAGCAGCAGACAGGGTACCTACGAGCAGTACTTC,CASSRQGTYEQYF
NA,TRBV4-2,TRBJ1-1,NA,TGTGCCAGCAGCCTCGTCCCGGGGGGAAACACTGAAGCTTTCTTT,CASSLVPGGNTEAFF
once,TRBV4-1,TRBJ1-6,NA,TGCGCCAGCAGCCAAGAGAGTCGCGGGGGAAATAATTCACCCCTCCACTTT,CASSQESRGGNNSPLHF
NA,TRBV28,TRBJ1-2,NA,TGTCTGGTGGGGAGGACTAACTATGGCTACACCTTC,CLVGRTNYGYTF
few,TRBV21-1,TRBJ2-7,NA,TGTGCCAGCAGCAAAGGCGGACTTCGGCTGGGCTACGAGCAGTACTTC,CASSKGGLRLGYEQYF
NA,TRBV5-1,TRBJ2-1,NA,TGCGCCAGCAGCCCAACGGGCGGTACCTTGAATGAGCAGTTCTTC,CASSPTGGTLNEQFF
NA,TRBV11-2,TRBJ1-3,TRBD1,TGTGCCAGCAGCCCACCGACAGGGGATAACTCTGGAAACACCATATATTTT,CASSPPTGDNSGNTIYF
once,TRBV30,TRBJ1-3,NA,TGTGCCTGGAGCCCTAATGGACAGTCGCGGAACACCATATATTTT,CAWSPNGQSRNTIYF
NA,TRBV19,TRBJ2-1,NA,TGTGCCAGTAGTATGCGAGGCTACAATGAGCAGTTCTTC,CASSMRGYNEQFF
NA,TRBV5-1,TRBJ2-3,NA,TGCGCCAGCAGAACGGCGAGCACAGATACGCAGTATTTT,CASRTASTDTQYF
few,TRBV15,TRBJ1-4,TRBD1,TGTGCCACCAGCACCTACCGGACAGGCTCAAATGAAAAACTGTTTTTT,CATSTYRTGSNEKLFF
NA,TRBV5-1,TRBJ2-5,NA,TGCGCCAGCAGCGTTGGGCAGGTAGGGGAGACCCAGTACTTC,CASSVGQVGETQYF
few,TRBV10-3,TRBJ2-3,TRBD2,TGTGCCGTCTCACCGGGACTAGCGGGAGCAGATACGCAGTATTTT,CAVSPGLAGADTQYF
NA,TRBV5-4,TRBJ2-5,NA,TGTGCCAGCAGCTTGGACCCCCAAGAGACCCAGTACTTC,CASSLDPQETQYF
few,TRBV7-2,TRBJ2-1,NA,TGTGCCAGCAGCTTCACCTCCAATGAGCAGTTCTTC,CASSFTSNEQFF
few,TRBV5-1,TRBJ1-3,TRBD1,TGCGCCAGCAGCCTCCGGGACAGCCCAACCTCTGGAAACACCATATATTTT,CASSLRDSPTSGNTIYF
NA,TRBV6-5,TRBJ1-6,NA,TGTGCCAGCACCTACGTCCTGGGACCAACTTCACCCCTCCACTTT,CASTYVLGPTSPLHF
NA,TRBV7-9,TRBJ1-4,TRBD1,TGTGCCAGCAGCCGGATGGGACAGGGTAATGAAAAACTGTTTTTT,CASSRMGQGNEKLFF
NA,TRBV5-1,TRBJ2-5,NA,TGCGCCAGCAGCTTAGATAGCAGGGGCGAGACCCAGTACTTC,CASSLDSRGETQYF
NA,TRBV27,TRBJ2-1,NA,TGTGCCAGCAGTTTATTGGGGATCGGGTATGAGCAGTTCTTC,CASSLLGIGYEQFF
NA,TRBV7-3,TRBJ1-1,NA,TGTGCCAGCAGCCCAAATAACCTACCGAACACTGAAGCTTTCTTT,CASSPNNLPNTEAFF
many,TRBV5-4,TRBJ2-1,NA,TGTGCCAGCAGGGGGCACAATGAGCAGTTCTTC,CASRGHNEQFF
few,TRBV30,TRBJ1-3,TRBD1,TGTGCCTGGAGTTTCCTGGGACAGGGGGCGTCTGGAAACACCATATATTTT,CAWSFLGQGASGNTIYF
NA,TRBV30,TRBJ1-3,NA,TGTGCCTGGAGTGTACAGGCAGGGGTGAGCTCTGGAAACACCATATATTTT,CAWSVQAGVSSGNTIYF
few,TRBV11-2,TRBJ1-1,NA,TGTGCCAGCAGCTTAGCGCTGAACACTGAAGCTTTCTTT,CASSLALNTEAFF
NA,TRBV28,TRBJ2-3,TRBD2,TGTGCCAGCAGTCCTGTAGGGACTAGCGGATCTAGCACAGATACGCAGTATTTT,CASSPVGTSGSSTDTQYF
few,TRBV25-1,TRBJ2-2,NA,TGTGCCAGCAGTGAACGGTGGGCGGTCACCGGGGAGCTGTTTTTT,CASSERWAVTGELFF
NA,TRBV21-1,TRBJ1-5,NA,TGTGCCAGGGGCCCCGGATTCGAAAATCAGCCCCAGCATTTT,CARGPGFENQPQHF
once,TRBV11-2,TRBJ2-7,NA,TGTGCCAGCAGCTTAGATCGACTAAATCTCAACGAGCAGTACTTC,CASSLDRLNLNEQYF
NA,TRBV5-8,TRBJ1-6,NA,TGTGCCAGCAGCTTGGCAGGGAGCAGTAATTCACCCCTCCACTTT,CASSLAGSSNSPLHF
NA,TRBV5-1,TRBJ1-1,TRBD1,TGCGCCAGCAGAACCGACAGGGGTTCTTTTCCTGCTGAAGCTTTCTTT,CASRTDRGSFPAEAFF
NA,TRBV5-1,TRBJ1-1,NA,TGCGCCAGCAGCTTGGCCCGGACGGGACCAGCTGAAGCTTTCTTT,CASSLARTGPAEAFF
NA,TRBV5-4,TRBJ1-2,NA,TGTGCCAGCAGCTCTAGAGGGTGGAATAACTATGGCTACACCTTC,CASSSRGWNNYGYTF
NA,TRBV5-1,TRBJ1-1,NA,TGCGCCAGCAGCTTGGACACCGGAGGCACTGAAGCTTTCTTT,CASSLDTGGTEAFF